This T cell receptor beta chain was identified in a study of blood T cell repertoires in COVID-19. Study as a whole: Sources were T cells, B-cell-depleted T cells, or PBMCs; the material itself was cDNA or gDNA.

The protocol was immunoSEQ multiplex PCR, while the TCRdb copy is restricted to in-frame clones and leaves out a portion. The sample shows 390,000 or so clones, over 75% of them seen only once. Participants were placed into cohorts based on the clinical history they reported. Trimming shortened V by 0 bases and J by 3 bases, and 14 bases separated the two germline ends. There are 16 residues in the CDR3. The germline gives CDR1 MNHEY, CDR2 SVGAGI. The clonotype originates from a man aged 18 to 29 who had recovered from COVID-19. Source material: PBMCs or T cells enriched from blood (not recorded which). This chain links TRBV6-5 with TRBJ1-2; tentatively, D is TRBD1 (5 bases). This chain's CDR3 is CASSYSTDRLDYGYTF. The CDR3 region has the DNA TGTGCCAGCAGTTACTCTACCGACAGACTAGACTATGGCTACACCTTC.